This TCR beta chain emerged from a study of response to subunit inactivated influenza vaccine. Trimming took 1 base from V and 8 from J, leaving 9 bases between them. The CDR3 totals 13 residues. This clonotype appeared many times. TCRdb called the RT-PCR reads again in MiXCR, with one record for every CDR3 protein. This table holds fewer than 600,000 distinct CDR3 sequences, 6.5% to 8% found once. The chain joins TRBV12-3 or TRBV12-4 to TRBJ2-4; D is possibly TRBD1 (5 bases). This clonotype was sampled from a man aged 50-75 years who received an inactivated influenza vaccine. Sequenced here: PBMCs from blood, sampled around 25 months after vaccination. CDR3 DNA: TGTGCCAGCAGTTTAGGCAGGGTGTACATTCAGTACTTC. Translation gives CASSLGRVYIQYF.